A single sample is the source of the 12 T cell receptor beta chains below, sequenced in a study of T cell changes during pregnancy in multiple sclerosis. Only in-frame clones appear in the TCRdb table, and some are missing; sequencing was by immunoSEQ multiplex PCR. The repertoire consists of 50,000 or so clones, with about 90% occurring once and the leading ten covering about 0.6%. The sample consisted of CD4+ T cells from peripheral blood mononuclear cells, taken after pregnancy. The receptors stem from a female donor with multiple sclerosis, enrolled in a pregnancy study.

The rearrangement links TRBV28 to TRBJ2-1, with D tentatively TRBD2 (7 bases). This CDR3 is built from 15 residues. V lost 5 bases, J lost 6 bases, and 17 bases lay in between. Germline V gene data show CDR1 as MDHEN and CDR2 as SYDVKM. The CDR3 coding sequence is TGTGCCAGCAGTCCTCTTGGGGGGGCAGGCAATGAGCAGTTCTTC. This sequence encodes CASSPLGGAGNEQFF. Complete variable domain (other parts from reference TRBV28 and TRBJ2-1): DVKVTQSSRYLVKRTGEKVFLECVQDMDHENMFWYRQDPGLGLRLIYFSYDVKMKEKGDIPEGYSVSREKKERFSLILESASTNQTSMYLCASSPLGGAGNEQFFGPGTRLTVL.

This clone was observed once. The V gene is TRBV5-1, the J gene TRBJ2-2; 12 bases line up with TRBD2. Looked up from germline, CDR1 is SGHRS and CDR2 is YFSETQ. This CDR3 is 16 amino acids long. The trim removed 3 bases at V and 1 base at J, leaving 1 base unmatched. The CDR3 loop is CASSWGLAGNTGELFF. DNA of the CDR3: TGCGCCAGCAGCTGGGGACTAGCGGGGAACACCGGGGAGCTGTTTTTT.

This rearrangement joins TRBV7-9 to TRBJ2-7; 10 bases align to TRBD2. Trimming removed 5 bases from V and 3 bases from J; junction bases left unmatched: 4. Looked up from germline, CDR1 is SEHNR and CDR2 is FQNEAQ (reference sequence). The CDR3 runs 14 residues. The CDR3: CASSLGLANYEQYF. The CDR3 DNA is TGTGCCAGCAGCCTGGGACTAGCGAACTACGAGCAGTACTTC.

This clone was seen only a few times. The chain has TRBV10-3 and TRBJ1-5; no definite D call. V lost 6 bases to trimming and J lost 6 bases, with 12 bases between them. The CDR3 contains 13 residues. The germline V gene has CDR1 ENHRY and CDR2 SYGVKD. The CDR3 spells CAIRDGESQPQHF. The CDR3 DNA sequence: TGTGCCATCAGGGACGGGGAATCTCAGCCCCAGCATTTT.

The chain uses TRBV7-2 and TRBJ2-3, with 13 bases that match TRBD2. Germline V gene lookup returns CDR1 SGHTA and CDR2 FQGNSA. V lost 5 bases and J lost 0; bases outside the gene matches: 5. The CDR3 totals 17 residues. Here the CDR3 reads CASSAGLAGDSTDTQYF. CDR3 DNA sequence: TGTGCCAGCAGCGCCGGACTAGCGGGGGATAGCACAGATACGCAGTATTTT.

This rearrangement joins TRBV28 to TRBJ2-3, with a possible D match to TRBD1 (6 bases). Germline CDR1 MDHEN, CDR2 SYDVKM. The CDR3 totals 15 residues. V lost 7 bases and J 0 bases, leaving 14 bases between the germline ends. CDR3 DNA sequence: TGTGCCAGCACACCTAGGGGGATCAGCACAGATACGCAGTATTTT. It specifies CASTPRGISTDTQYF.

This clone was seen only a few times. This rearrangement joins TRBV6-5 to TRBJ1-5; no reliable D call. The CDR3 has 15 amino acids. The germline V and J ends were trimmed by 6 bases and 5 bases, with 17 bases remaining between them. Germline values: CDR1 MNHEY, CDR2 SVGAGI. The CDR3 here is CASSPGRGWDQPQHF. For the CDR3, the DNA is TGTGCCAGCAGCCCAGGCCGCGGGTGGGATCAGCCCCAGCATTTT.

CDR3 in DNA: TGTGCCAGCAGTGAGCTCAGTAGCAATCAGCCCCAGCATTTT. Its translation: CASSELSSNQPQHF. The chain uses TRBV2 and TRBJ1-5; D ambiguous. Trimming removed 3 bases at V and 0 bases at J, with 6 bases between. Germline V gene data show CDR1 as SNHLY and CDR2 as FYNNEI. The CDR3 runs to 14 residues.

This clone was recorded a few times. The V gene is TRBV2, the J gene TRBJ1-5; D is undetermined. The V end was cut by 6 bases, the J end by 2 bases, with 14 bases between. In germline, CDR1 is SNHLY, CDR2 FYNNEI. The CDR3 has 15 residues. CDR3 DNA: TGTGCCAGCAGGTCGAGTCAGGTCGGCAATCAGCCCCAGCATTTT. Its translation is CASRSSQVGNQPQHF.

The gene calls are TRBV2 and TRBJ1-1; 9 bases are a match to TRBD1. Trimming at V came to 4 bases and at J to 3 bases, leaving 3 bases not matched to a gene. This CDR3 has 14 residues. From germline, CDR1 is SNHLY and CDR2 FYNNEI. CDR3 protein: CASSGWTGDTEAFF. CDR3 DNA: TGTGCCAGCAGTGGATGGACAGGGGACACTGAAGCTTTCTTT.

The genes are TRBV7-3 and TRBJ1-1; the D gene is possibly TRBD1 (6 bases). This CDR3 has 14 residues. V lost 2 bases and J 1 base, leaving 8 bases between the germline ends. Germline-derived CDR1 and CDR2 are SGHTA and FQGTGA. The CDR3 bases are TGTGCCAGCAGCTTATCGACAGGGAACACTGAAGCTTTCTTT. Protein: CASSLSTGNTEAFF. The full variable domain, with the rest looked up from reference TRBV7-3 and TRBJ1-1, is GAGVSQTPSNKVTEKGKYVELRCDPISGHTALYWYRQSLGQGPEFLIYFQGTGAADDSGLPNDRFFAVRPEGSVSTLKIQRTERGDSAVYLCASSLSTGNTEAFFGQGTRLTVV.

The V gene is TRBV9, the J gene TRBJ1-4, with 7 bases matching TRBD1. The germline V gene has CDR1 SGDLS and CDR2 YYNGEE. This CDR3 is 14 amino acids long. Trimming took 1 base from V and 8 from J; bases not matched to a gene: 5. The CDR3 loop reads CASSVTQGGEKLFF. The CDR3 DNA is TGTGCCAGCAGCGTAACCCAGGGGGGCGAAAAACTGTTTTTT.